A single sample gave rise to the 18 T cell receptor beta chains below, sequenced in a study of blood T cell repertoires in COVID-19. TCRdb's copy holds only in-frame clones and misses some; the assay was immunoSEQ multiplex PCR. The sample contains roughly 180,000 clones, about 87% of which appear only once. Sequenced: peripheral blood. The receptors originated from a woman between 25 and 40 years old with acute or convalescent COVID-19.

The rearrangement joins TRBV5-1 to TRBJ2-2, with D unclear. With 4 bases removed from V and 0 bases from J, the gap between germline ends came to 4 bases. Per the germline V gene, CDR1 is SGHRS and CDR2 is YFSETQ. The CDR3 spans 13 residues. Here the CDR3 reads CASSRANTGELFF. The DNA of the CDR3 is TGCGCCAGCAGCCGCGCGAACACCGGGGAGCTGTTTTTT.

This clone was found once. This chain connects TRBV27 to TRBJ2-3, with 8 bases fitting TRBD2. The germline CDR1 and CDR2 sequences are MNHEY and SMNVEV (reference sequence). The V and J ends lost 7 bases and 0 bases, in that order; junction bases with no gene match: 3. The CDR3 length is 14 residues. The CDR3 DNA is TGTGCCAGCACCCGGGAGGGTAGCACAGATACGCAGTATTTT. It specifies CASTREGSTDTQYF.

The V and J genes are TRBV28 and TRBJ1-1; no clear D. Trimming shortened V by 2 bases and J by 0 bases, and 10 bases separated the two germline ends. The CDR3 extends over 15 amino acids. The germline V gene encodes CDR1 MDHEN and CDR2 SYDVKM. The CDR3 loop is CASSLTRDLNTEAFF. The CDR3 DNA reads TGTGCCAGCAGTTTAACTAGGGATTTGAACACTGAAGCTTTCTTT.

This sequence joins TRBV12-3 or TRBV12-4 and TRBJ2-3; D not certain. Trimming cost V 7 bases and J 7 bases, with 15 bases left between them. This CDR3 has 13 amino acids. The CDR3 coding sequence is TGTGCCAGCACCATCCCCCCACTTTATACGCAGTATTTT. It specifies CASTIPPLYTQYF.

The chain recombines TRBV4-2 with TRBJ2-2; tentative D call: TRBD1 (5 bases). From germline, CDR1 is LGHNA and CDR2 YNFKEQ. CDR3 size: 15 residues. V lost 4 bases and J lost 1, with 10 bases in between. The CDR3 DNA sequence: TGTGCCAGCAGCCCCAGGGTGGGGAACACCGGGGAGCTGTTTTTT. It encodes CASSPRVGNTGELFF.

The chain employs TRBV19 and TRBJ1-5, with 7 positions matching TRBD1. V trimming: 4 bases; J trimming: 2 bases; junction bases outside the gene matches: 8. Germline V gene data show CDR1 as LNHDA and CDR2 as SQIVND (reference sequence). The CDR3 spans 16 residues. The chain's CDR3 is CASSTTGQEGNQPQHF. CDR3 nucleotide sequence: TGTGCCAGTAGTACGACAGGGCAGGAGGGCAATCAGCCCCAGCATTTT. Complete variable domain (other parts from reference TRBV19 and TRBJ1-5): DGGITQSPKYLFRKEGQNVTLSCEQNLNHDAMYWYRQDPGQGLRLIYYSQIVNDFQKGDIAEGYSVSREKKESFPLTVTSAQKNPTAFYLCASSTTGQEGNQPQHFGDGTRLSIL.

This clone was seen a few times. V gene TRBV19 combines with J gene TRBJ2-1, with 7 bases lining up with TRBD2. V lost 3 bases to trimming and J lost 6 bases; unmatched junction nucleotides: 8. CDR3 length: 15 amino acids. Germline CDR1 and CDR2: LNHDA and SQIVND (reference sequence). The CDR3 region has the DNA TGTGCCAGTAGTATTCAGGCGGGAGCCGCCAATGAGCAGTTCTTC. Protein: CASSIQAGAANEQFF.

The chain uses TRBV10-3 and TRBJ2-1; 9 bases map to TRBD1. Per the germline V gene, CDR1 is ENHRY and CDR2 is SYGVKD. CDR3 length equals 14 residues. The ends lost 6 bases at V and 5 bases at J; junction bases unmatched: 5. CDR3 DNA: TGTGCCATCAGACGGACAGGGGATAACAATGAGCAGTTCTTC. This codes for CAIRRTGDNNEQFF.

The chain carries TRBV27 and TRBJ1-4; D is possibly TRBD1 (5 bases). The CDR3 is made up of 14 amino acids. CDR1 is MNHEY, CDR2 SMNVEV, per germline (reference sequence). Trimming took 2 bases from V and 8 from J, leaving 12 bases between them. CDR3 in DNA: TGTGCCAGCAGTTTAGGGGCCCGGGGGGAAAAACTGTTTTTT. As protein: CASSLGARGEKLFF.

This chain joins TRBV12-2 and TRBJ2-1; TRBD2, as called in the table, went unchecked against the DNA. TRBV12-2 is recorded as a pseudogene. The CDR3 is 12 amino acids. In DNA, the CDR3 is TGTGCAAGGAGTTGGGAGTATAATGAGCAGTTCTTC. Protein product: CARSWEYNEQFF.

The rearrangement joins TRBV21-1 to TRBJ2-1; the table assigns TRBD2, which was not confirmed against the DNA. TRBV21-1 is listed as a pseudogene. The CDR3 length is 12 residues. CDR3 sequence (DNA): TGTGCCAGCAGGATAGTCTACAATGAGCAGTTCTTC. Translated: CASRIVYNEQFF.

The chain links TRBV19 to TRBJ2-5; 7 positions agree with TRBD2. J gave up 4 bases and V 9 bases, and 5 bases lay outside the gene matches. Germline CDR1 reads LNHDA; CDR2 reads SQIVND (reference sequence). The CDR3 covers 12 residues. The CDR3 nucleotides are TGTGCCAGCCAGCGGGGCCGAGAGACCCAGTACTTC. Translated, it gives CASQRGRETQYF. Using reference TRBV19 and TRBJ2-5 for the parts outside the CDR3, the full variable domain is DGGITQSPKYLFRKEGQNVTLSCEQNLNHDAMYWYRQDPGQGLRLIYYSQIVNDFQKGDIAEGYSVSREKKESFPLTVTSAQKNPTAFYLCASQRGRETQYFGPGTRLLVL.

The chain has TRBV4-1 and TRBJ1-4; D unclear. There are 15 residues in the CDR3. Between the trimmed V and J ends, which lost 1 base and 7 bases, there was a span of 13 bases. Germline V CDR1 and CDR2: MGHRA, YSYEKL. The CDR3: CASSQALPPGEKLFF. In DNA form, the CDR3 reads TGCGCCAGCAGCCAAGCCCTCCCACCGGGTGAAAAACTGTTTTTT.

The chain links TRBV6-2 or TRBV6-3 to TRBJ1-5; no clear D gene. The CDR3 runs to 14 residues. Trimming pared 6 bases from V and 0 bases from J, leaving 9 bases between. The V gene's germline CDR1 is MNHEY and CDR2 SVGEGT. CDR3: CASSPTNSNQPQHF. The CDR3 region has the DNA TGTGCCAGCAGCCCCACAAATAGCAATCAGCCCCAGCATTTT.

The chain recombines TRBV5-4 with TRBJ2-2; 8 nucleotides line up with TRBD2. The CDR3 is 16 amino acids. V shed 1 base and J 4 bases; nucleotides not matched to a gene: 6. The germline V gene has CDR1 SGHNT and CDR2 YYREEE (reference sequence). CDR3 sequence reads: CASSLWAGGGTGELFF. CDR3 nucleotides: TGTGCCAGCAGCTTGTGGGCGGGAGGAGGCACCGGGGAGCTGTTTTTT.

CDR3 coding DNA: TGTGCCAGCAGTACTACGATTGAGCAGTTCTTC. This translates into CASSTTIEQFF. The chain recombines TRBV5-6 with TRBJ2-1, with unresolved D. V shed 5 bases and J shed 9 bases, with 9 bases lying between them. The CDR3 extends over 11 amino acids. Germline V lookup: CDR1 SGHDT, CDR2 YYEEEE.

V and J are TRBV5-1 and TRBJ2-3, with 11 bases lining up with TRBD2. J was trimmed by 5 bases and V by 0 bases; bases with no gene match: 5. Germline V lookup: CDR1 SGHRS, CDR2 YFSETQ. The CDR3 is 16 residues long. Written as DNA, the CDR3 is TGCGCCAGCAGCTTGGGACTAGCGGGGCCAGGAGATACGCAGTATTTT. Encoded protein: CASSLGLAGPGDTQYF.

The CDR3 sequence is CASSSPGLAGVIVQYF. DNA for the CDR3: TGTGCCAGCAGCTCACCGGGACTAGCGGGAGTCATTGTGCAGTATTTT. The chain combines TRBV7-9 with TRBJ2-3; 14 bases are a match to TRBD2. The germline CDR1 and CDR2 sequences are SEHNR and FQNEAQ (reference sequence). J was trimmed by 11 bases and V by 4 bases; bases with no gene match: 11. The CDR3 loop spans 16 amino acids.